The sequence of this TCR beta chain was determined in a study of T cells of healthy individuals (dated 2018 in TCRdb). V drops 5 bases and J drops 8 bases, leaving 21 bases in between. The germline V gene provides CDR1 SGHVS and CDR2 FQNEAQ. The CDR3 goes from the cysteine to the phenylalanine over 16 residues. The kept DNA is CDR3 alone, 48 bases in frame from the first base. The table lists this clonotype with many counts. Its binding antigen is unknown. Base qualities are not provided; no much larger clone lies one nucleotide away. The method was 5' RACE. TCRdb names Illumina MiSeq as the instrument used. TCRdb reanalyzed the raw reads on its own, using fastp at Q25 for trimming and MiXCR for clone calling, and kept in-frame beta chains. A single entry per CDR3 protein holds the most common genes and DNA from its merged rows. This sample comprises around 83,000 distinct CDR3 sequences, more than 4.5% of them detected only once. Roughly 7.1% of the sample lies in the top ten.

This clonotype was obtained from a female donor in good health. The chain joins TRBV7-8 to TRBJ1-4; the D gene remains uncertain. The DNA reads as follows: TGTGCCAGCAGCCCCCCCGGCGGCACGGGTAGAGAAAAACTGTTTTTT. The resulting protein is CASSPPGGTGREKLFF.